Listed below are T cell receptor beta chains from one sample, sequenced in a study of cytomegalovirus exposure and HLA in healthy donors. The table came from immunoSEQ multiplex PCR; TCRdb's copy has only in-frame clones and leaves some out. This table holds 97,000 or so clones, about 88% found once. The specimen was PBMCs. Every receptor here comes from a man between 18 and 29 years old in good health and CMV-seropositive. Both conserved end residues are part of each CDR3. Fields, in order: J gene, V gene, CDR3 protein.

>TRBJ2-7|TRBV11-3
CASSTRPSLVEQYF
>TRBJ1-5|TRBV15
CATSRGWQANQPQHF
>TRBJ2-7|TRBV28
CASSYRGLNPYEQYF
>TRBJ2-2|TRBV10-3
CAISGFRGRVAGELFF
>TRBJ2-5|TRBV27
CASSLGALKTQYF
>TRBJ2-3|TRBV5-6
CASSVTPPGMRDTQYF
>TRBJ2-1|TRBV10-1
CASSGTIPGLAGGVNEQFF
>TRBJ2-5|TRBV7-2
CASSTRDTQETQYF
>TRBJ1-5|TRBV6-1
CASSDKGDQPQHF
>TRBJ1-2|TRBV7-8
CASSQIDRHYGYTF
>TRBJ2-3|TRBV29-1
CSVEFLAGDTDTQYF
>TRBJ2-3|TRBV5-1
CASGLAGAHTDTQYF
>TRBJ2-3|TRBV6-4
CASRLSGYSTDTQYF
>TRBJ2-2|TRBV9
CASRLGLNTGELFF
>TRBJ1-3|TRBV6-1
CASSEAGVTGNTIYF
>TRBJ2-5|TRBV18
CASSPRSGGEETQYF
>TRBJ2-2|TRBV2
CASRKTSGSGGTGELFF
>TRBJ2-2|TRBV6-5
CASSPTGITGELFF
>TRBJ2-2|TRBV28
CASSLWTGQGLSGELFF
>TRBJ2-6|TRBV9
CASSVGGTGSGANVLTF
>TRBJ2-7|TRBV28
CASLNPGQILYEQYF
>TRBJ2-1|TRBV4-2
CASSQGTPNEQFF
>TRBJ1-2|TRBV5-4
CASSFPGANYGYTF
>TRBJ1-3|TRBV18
CASSPAQGGNTIYF
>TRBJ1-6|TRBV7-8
CASSLAPRAPYNSPLHF
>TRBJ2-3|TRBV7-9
CATQGAATDTQYF
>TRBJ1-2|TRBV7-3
CASRPYPGNYGYTF
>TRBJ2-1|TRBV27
CASQRELGSYNEQFF
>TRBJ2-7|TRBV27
CASSLAGATSYEQYF
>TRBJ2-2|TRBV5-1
CASSPDGQLSGELFF
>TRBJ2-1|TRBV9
CASSVALGGGAYEQFF
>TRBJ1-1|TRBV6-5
CASSDFTEAFF
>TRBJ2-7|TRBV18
CASSPPDRPTYEQYF
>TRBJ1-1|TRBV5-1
CASSLAGLMNTEAFF
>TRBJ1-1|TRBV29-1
CSARREPNTEAFF
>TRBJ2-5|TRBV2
CASSPQLASMQVAQYF
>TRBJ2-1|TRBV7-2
CASRPYASDSSYNEQFF
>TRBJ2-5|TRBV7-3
CASSPGLAGVHLETQYF
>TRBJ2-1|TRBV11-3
CASSLVRLAGAFNEQFF
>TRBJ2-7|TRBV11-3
CASSSTGTGPYEQYF
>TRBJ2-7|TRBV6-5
CASSYSLAGTYEQYF
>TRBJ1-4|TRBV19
CASSGTENRRTNEKLFF
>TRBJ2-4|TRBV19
CASSQTGTATFNIQYF
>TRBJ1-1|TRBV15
CATSSLPNTEAFF
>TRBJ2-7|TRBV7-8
CASSFDSGGAFEQYF
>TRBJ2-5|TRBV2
CASSDLAGVSETQYF
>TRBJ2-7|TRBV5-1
CASSLVLGLAGGEEQYF
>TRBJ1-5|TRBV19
CASSGRDREGTNQPQHF
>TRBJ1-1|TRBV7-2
CASSFVQGMNTEAFF
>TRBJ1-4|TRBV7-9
CASSLASVNEKLFF
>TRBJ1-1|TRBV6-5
CASSSLDKFSEAFF
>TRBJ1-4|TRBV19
CASSDWGRARKEKLFF
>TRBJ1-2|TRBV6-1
CASSPGQGTNYGYTF
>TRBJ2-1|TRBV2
CASSEDSGTGVYNEQFF
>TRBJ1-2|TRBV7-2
CASSLGTGGYGYTF
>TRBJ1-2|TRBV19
CASSIEASRGYTF
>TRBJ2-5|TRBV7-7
CASSSHQVGGQETQYF
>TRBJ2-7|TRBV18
CASSPSAGGLGEQYF